The present T cell receptor (beta chain) was sequenced within a study of blood T cell repertoires in COVID-19. For the study at large: Sites across the United States, Italy and Spain contributed samples from acute and convalescent COVID-19. Nucleic acid was either cDNA or gDNA, and it came from T cells, B-cell-depleted T cells, or PBMCs.

Authors' methods: Estimation of nucleated cell counts relied on the amplification of reference gene primers. Sequencing was performed with immunoSEQ multiplex PCR; in TCRdb, only in-frame clones are kept and a portion is missing. That table furnishes V, J and clone size, whereas the DNA furnished D and trimming. This sample yields over 30,000 clones, of which 85% to 95% are seen a single time; roughly 13% belongs to the top ten. This TCR came from a human donor in a cohort sampled during active COVID-19. Sequenced input: peripheral blood.

CDR3 sequence (DNA): TGTGCCATCAGTGAGCAGGGGCCCTATGGCTACACCTTC. Its protein product is CAISEQGPYGYTF. The chain uses TRBV10-3 and TRBJ1-2, with a tentative D call TRBD1 (6 bases). This CDR3 has 13 amino acids. Trimming pared 2 bases from V and 4 bases from J, leaving 8 bases between. CDR1 is ENHRY, CDR2 SYGVKD, per germline.